This TCR beta chain was documented in a study of PD-L1 blockade in urothelial cancer. The sample's time point: pretreatment peripheral blood. The length of the CDR3 is 16 residues. Per the germline V gene, CDR1 is LNHDA and CDR2 is SQIVND (reference sequence). V shed 3 bases and J 6 bases; nucleotides not matched to a gene: 7. Only in-frame clones appear in the TCRdb table, and some are missing; sequencing was by immunoSEQ multiplex PCR. The table has roughly 39,000 clones, approximately 90% seen once. Here the sequenced sample was PBMCs, taken around atezolizumab (anti-PD-L1) treatment. This receptor was obtained from a woman aged 60 to 75 with urothelial cancer. This chain links TRBV19 with TRBJ1-5, with 11 bases fitting TRBD1. The CDR3 reads CASSISGTGGFQPQHF. The CDR3 DNA reads as TGTGCCAGTAGTATTTCCGGGACAGGGGGATTTCAGCCCCAGCATTTT.